The 15 T cell receptor beta chains below all came from one sample that was sequenced in a study of T cell responses to AZD1222 COVID-19 vaccine. The data were produced by immunoSEQ multiplex PCR, yet TCRdb's version contains in-frame clones alone and is incomplete. The sample lists 150,000 to 200,000 clones, roughly 91% occurring once. The sequencing used peripheral blood, collected on day 0 of AZD1222 vaccination. The receptors were sampled from an adult in good health.

This clone was seen only once. The rearrangement uses TRBV15 and TRBJ2-3; D is uncertain. V lost 1 base to trimming and J lost 4 bases, with 9 bases between them. The length of the CDR3 is 14 residues. Germline CDR1 LNHNV, CDR2 YYDKDF (reference sequence). The CDR3 loop reads CATSRGTTADTQYF. The CDR3 DNA reads as TGTGCCACCAGCAGAGGGACCACGGCAGATACGCAGTATTTT.

The chain's CDR3 is CASSWDSLSYNEQFF. CDR3 nucleotides: TGCGCCAGCAGCTGGGACAGCCTCTCCTACAATGAGCAGTTCTTC. The chain uses TRBV5-1 and TRBJ2-1, with TRBD1 identical over 7 bases. Germline V lookup: CDR1 SGHRS, CDR2 YFSETQ. The CDR3 spans 15 residues. V shed 3 bases, J shed 0 bases, and the junction held 3 bases outside the gene matches.

The chain joins TRBV13 to TRBJ2-5; D may correspond to TRBD1 or TRBD2 (5 bases each). Between the trimmed V and J ends, which lost 5 bases and 9 bases, there was a span of 16 bases. Germline V gene lookup returns CDR1 PRHDT and CDR2 FYEKMQ (reference sequence). This CDR3 spans 13 amino acids. As DNA, the CDR3 is TGTGCCAGCAGCCCCGGGACCTCCCCTGCCCAGTACTTC. Protein product: CASSPGTSPAQYF.

The chain has TRBV13 and TRBJ2-7; TRBD2 is a possible D gene (5 bases). V dropped 6 bases and J dropped 3 bases, with 12 bases sitting between them. The germline gives CDR1 PRHDT, CDR2 FYEKMQ (reference sequence). CDR3 size: 13 residues. Written as DNA, the CDR3 is TGTGCCAGCAGTCGTGGCGGAGGCTACGAGCAGTACTTC. It yields the protein CASSRGGGYEQYF.

The rearrangement links TRBV4-3 to TRBJ2-7, with D tentatively TRBD1 or TRBD2 (6 bases each). The CDR3 runs 15 residues. V shed 0 bases and J shed 7 bases, with 16 bases lying between them. Germline assignment: CDR1 LGHNA and CDR2 YSLEER. The CDR3 loop is CASSQDLGGSSEQYF. As DNA, the CDR3 is TGCGCCAGCAGCCAAGATCTCGGGGGCTCTAGTGAGCAGTACTTC.

The chain uses TRBV5-5 and TRBJ1-1, with unresolved D. Germline V gene data show CDR1 as SGHKS and CDR2 as YYEKEE (reference sequence). V was cut by 6 bases and J by 8 bases, with 23 bases left in between. There are 15 residues in the CDR3. DNA of the CDR3: TGTGCCAGCACCCTCAAAAGACCGGGCCTGGGGGAAGCTTTCTTT. Its translation is CASTLKRPGLGEAFF.

The chain has TRBV6-2 or TRBV6-3 and TRBJ2-5, with a tentative D call TRBD2 (5 bases). Trimming took off 3 bases at V and 3 bases at J, with 11 bases between the two ends. The germline V gene encodes CDR1 MNHEY and CDR2 SVGEGT. The CDR3 totals 14 residues. The CDR3 DNA reads as TGTGCCAGCAGTTATAAAGGGAGCGAAGAGACCCAGTACTTC. This gives the protein CASSYKGSEETQYF.

The chain is built from TRBV10-3 and TRBJ2-3; D uncertain. CDR1 is ENHRY, CDR2 SYGVKD, per germline. The CDR3 length is 11 residues. V gave up 6 bases and J gave up 6 bases, with 7 bases separating them. DNA of the CDR3: TGTGCCATCAGCCGTGGGGATACGCAGTATTTT. It translates to CAISRGDTQYF.

As to this clone: The same CDR3 is also encoded by other DNA sequences in this sample. The rearrangement links TRBV14 to TRBJ2-7; D remains ambiguous. The CDR3 has 13 amino acids. V gave up 1 base and J gave up 4 bases, with 8 bases separating them. Looked up from germline, CDR1 is SGHDN and CDR2 is FVKESK. This CDR3 is CASSQVAAYEQYF. The DNA of the CDR3 is TGTGCCAGCAGCCAAGTCGCGGCGTACGAGCAGTACTTC. The full variable domain, rest sourced from reference TRBV14 and TRBJ2-7, is EAGVTQFPSHSVIEKGQTVTLRCDPISGHDNLYWYRRVMGKEIKFLLHFVKESKQDESGMPNNRFLAERTGGTYSTLKVQPAELEDSGVYFCASSQVAAYEQYFGPGTRLTVT.

The chain combines TRBV3-1 (or the pseudogene TRBV3-2) with TRBJ2-7; the match to TRBD1 covers 7 bases. The J segment lost 3 bases and the V segment lost 4 bases, leaving 3 bases of the junction unmatched. Looked up from germline, CDR1 is LGHDT and CDR2 is YNNKEL (reference sequence). The CDR3 length is 13 residues. The CDR3 coding sequence is TGTGCCAGCAGCCCCGGGACAGACTACGAGCAGTACTTC. This encodes CASSPGTDYEQYF.

The gene calls are TRBV27 and TRBJ2-2; the D is unclear. This CDR3 spans 16 amino acids. Germline loops: CDR1 MNHEY, CDR2 SMNVEV (reference sequence). Between the trimmed V and J ends, which lost 3 bases and 2 bases, there was a span of 13 bases. CDR3 sequence: CASSLGTIPNTGELFF. In nucleotides, the CDR3 is TGTGCCAGCAGTTTGGGAACGATCCCAAACACCGGGGAGCTGTTTTTT.

This rearrangement joins TRBV9 to TRBJ2-1; 14 bases line up with TRBD2. J gave up 15 bases and V 3 bases, and 11 bases lay outside the gene matches. This CDR3 is 15 amino acids long. CDR1 SGDLS and CDR2 YYNGEE come from the germline V gene. CDR3 protein: CASSAPGTSGRKLFF. Written as DNA, the CDR3 is TGTGCCAGCAGCGCGCCAGGGACTAGCGGGAGAAAGCTGTTCTTC.

This clone was picked up one time. The chain carries TRBV5-4 and TRBJ1-2, with D possibly being TRBD1 (6 bases). The CDR3 runs 13 residues. The germline gives CDR1 SGHNT, CDR2 YYREEE (reference sequence). Trimming took off 1 base at V and 8 bases at J, with 12 bases between the two ends. The CDR3 DNA sequence: TGTGCCAGCAGCTTGAAACAGGGAGGGGGCTACACCTTC. Protein: CASSLKQGGGYTF.

The CDR3 is CASSLEKAGYNSPLHF. The CDR3 nucleotides are TGTGCCAGCAGCTTAGAAAAGGCCGGCTATAATTCACCCCTCCACTTT. The V call is TRBV7-9, the J call TRBJ1-6; no definite D call. V was clipped by 1 base and J by 3 bases, with 10 bases between them. This CDR3 is built from 16 residues. Germline lookup yields CDR1 SEHNR and CDR2 FQNEAQ (reference sequence).

For the CDR3, the DNA is TGTGCCAGTAGTACCCTTGGTAGCGCTCAGCCCCAGCATTTT. Encoded protein: CASSTLGSAQPQHF. The chain uses TRBV19 and TRBJ1-5; no clear D. The length of the CDR3 is 14 residues. Germline V gives CDR1 LNHDA, CDR2 SQIVND (reference sequence). V was trimmed by 4 bases and J by 6 bases, leaving 13 bases between them.